This T cell receptor beta chain was sequenced for a study of CD8+CD57+ T cells in acquired aplastic anemia. On the study more broadly: Isolated CD4+ and CD8+ cells, once sorted, yielded DNA averaging about 3.4 ug. CD4+ reads averaged approximately 9.9 million in healthy donors.

The template for TCR beta VDJ and CDR3 sequence profiling was genomic DNA. MiXCR was run by TCRdb on the reads, yielding one entry per CDR3 protein. This table holds hundreds of thousands of distinct CDR3 sequences, roughly 64% found once. Only one count was recorded for this clonotype. Its specificity is not known. Germline loops: CDR1 LNHDA, CDR2 SQIVND (reference sequence). The CDR3 is made up of 12 amino acids. V lost 4 bases, J lost 6 bases, and 9 bases lay in between. Findings and caveats of the study: Patients and controls turned out to have approximately 29 CD8+ CDR3 sequences in common. Levels of CD8+ Simpson's diversity were not significantly distinct in patients versus controls.

The chain joins TRBV19 to TRBJ1-1; D gene ambiguous. The receptor was isolated from a human donor in good health, serving as a control. The sample taken for sequencing was sorted CD4+, CD8+, or CD8+CD57+ T cells (not recorded which) from PBMCs. The chain's CDR3 is CASSTTNAEAFF. The DNA for the CDR3 is TGTGCCAGTAGTACCACTAACGCTGAAGCTTTCTTT.